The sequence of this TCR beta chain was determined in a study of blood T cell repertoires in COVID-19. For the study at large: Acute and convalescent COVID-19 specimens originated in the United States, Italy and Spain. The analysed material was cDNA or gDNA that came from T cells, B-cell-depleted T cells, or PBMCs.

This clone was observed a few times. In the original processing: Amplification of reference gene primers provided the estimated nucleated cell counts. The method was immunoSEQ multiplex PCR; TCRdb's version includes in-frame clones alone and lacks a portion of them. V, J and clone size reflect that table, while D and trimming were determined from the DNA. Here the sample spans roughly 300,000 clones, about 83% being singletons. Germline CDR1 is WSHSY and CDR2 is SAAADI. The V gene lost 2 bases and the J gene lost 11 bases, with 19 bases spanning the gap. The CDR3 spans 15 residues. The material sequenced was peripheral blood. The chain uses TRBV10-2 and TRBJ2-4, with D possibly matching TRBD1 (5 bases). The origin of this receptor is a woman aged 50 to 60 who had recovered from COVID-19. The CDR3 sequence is CASSEADSTLWFQYF. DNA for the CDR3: TGCGCCAGCAGTGAGGCCGACAGTACGCTATGGTTTCAGTACTTC.